This is a list of T cell receptor beta chains from one sample in a study of early T cells in non-severe SARS-CoV-2 infection. TCRdb recomputed calls from the 5' RACE reads with MiXCR, one row per CDR3 protein. The sample holds tens of thousands of distinct CDR3 sequences; around 10% are singletons and the top ten take roughly 5.5%. Sequenced material: whole blood, taken at baseline. Every receptor here comes from an adult who was a healthcare worker with PCR-confirmed SARS-CoV-2 infection or an uninfected control (not recorded which). Each CDR3 is given with its conserved first and last residue. D genes are given only for firm matches. Only some rows state a clone size, as once, few, many or a class for expanded clones.

CDR3aa: CSARVSAHREETQYF
CDR3nt: TGCAGTGCTAGGGTTTCGGCTCACAGAGAAGAGACCCAGTACTTC
v_gene: TRBV20-1
d_gene: NA
j_gene: TRBJ2-5
abundance: NA

CDR3aa: CASSGIGYTF
CDR3nt: TGCGCCAGCAGCGGGATCGGCTACACCTTC
v_gene: TRBV4-1
d_gene: NA
j_gene: TRBJ1-2
abundance: many

CDR3aa: CASSQNRADTQYF
CDR3nt: TGCGCCAGCAGCCAGAATAGGGCAGATACGCAGTATTTT
v_gene: TRBV4-3
d_gene: NA
j_gene: TRBJ2-3
abundance: NA

CDR3aa: CASSLEASGDSRWTQYF
CDR3nt: TGTGCCAGCAGCTTAGAGGCTAGCGGGGACTCCCGGTGGACCCAGTACTTC
v_gene: TRBV11-2
d_gene: TRBD2
j_gene: TRBJ2-5
abundance: many

CDR3aa: CSASGLNYGYTF
CDR3nt: TGCAGTGCTAGTGGCCTTAACTATGGCTACACCTTC
v_gene: TRBV20-1
d_gene: NA
j_gene: TRBJ1-2
abundance: NA

CDR3aa: CASSQDRRLTSGGYEQYF
CDR3nt: TGTGCCAGCAGCCAAGACCGCCGTTTGACTAGCGGGGGGTACGAGCAGTACTTC
v_gene: TRBV3-1
d_gene: TRBD2
j_gene: TRBJ2-7
abundance: few

CDR3aa: CASKKNRMNTEAFF
CDR3nt: TGTGCCAGCAAAAAGAACAGGATGAACACTGAAGCTTTCTTT
v_gene: TRBV28
d_gene: NA
j_gene: TRBJ1-1
abundance: NA

CDR3aa: CASSLAGTLTETQYF
CDR3nt: TGCGCCAGCAGCTTGGCAGGGACTTTGACAGAGACCCAGTACTTC
v_gene: TRBV5-1
d_gene: NA
j_gene: TRBJ2-5
abundance: many

CDR3aa: CASSLTGFIRGYTF
CDR3nt: TGTGCCAGCAGCCTCACAGGGTTTATCCGGGGCTACACCTTC
v_gene: TRBV27
d_gene: NA
j_gene: TRBJ1-2
abundance: few

CDR3aa: CASSQDWDRGLWNTGELFF
CDR3nt: TGCGCCAGCAGCCAAGATTGGGACAGGGGGCTTTGGAACACCGGGGAGCTGTTTTTT
v_gene: TRBV4-1
d_gene: TRBD1
j_gene: TRBJ2-2
abundance: few

CDR3aa: CASSTGTGPYNEQFF
CDR3nt: TGTGCCAGCAGCACAGGGACAGGGCCCTACAATGAGCAGTTCTTC
v_gene: TRBV9
d_gene: TRBD1
j_gene: TRBJ2-1
abundance: few

CDR3aa: CASSLAGRGFAEAFF
CDR3nt: TGTGCCAGCAGCTTAGCGGGCAGGGGCTTCGCTGAAGCTTTCTTT
v_gene: TRBV7-8
d_gene: NA
j_gene: TRBJ1-1
abundance: few

CDR3aa: CASNGQGANSPLHF
CDR3nt: TGTGCCAGCAACGGGCAGGGGGCAAATTCACCCCTCCACTTT
v_gene: TRBV2
d_gene: TRBD1
j_gene: TRBJ1-6
abundance: many

CDR3aa: CASSGRPGLARYEQYF
CDR3nt: TGTGCCAGCAGTGGCAGACCGGGACTAGCGAGATACGAGCAGTACTTC
v_gene: TRBV12-3/TRBV12-4
d_gene: TRBD2
j_gene: TRBJ2-7
abundance: few

CDR3aa: CASSPTTGELFF
CDR3nt: TGTGCCAGCAGCCCCACCACCGGGGAGCTGTTTTTT
v_gene: TRBV11-2
d_gene: NA
j_gene: TRBJ2-2
abundance: NA

CDR3aa: CSVEVARSYNEQFF
CDR3nt: TGCAGCGTTGAGGTTGCCCGGTCCTACAATGAGCAGTTCTTC
v_gene: TRBV29-1
d_gene: NA
j_gene: TRBJ2-1
abundance: many

CDR3aa: CASSPSTGEGNEQFF
CDR3nt: TGTGCTAGCAGCCCATCGACAGGGGAAGGGAATGAGCAGTTCTTC
v_gene: TRBV7-7
d_gene: TRBD1
j_gene: TRBJ2-1
abundance: many

CDR3aa: CASSTVGTVSGNTIYF
CDR3nt: TGTGCCAGCTCAACCGTCGGGACAGTCTCTGGAAACACCATATATTTT
v_gene: TRBV18
d_gene: TRBD1
j_gene: TRBJ1-3
abundance: NA

CDR3aa: CASSIDPSEGSYNQPQHF
CDR3nt: TGTGCCAGTAGTATAGATCCGTCGGAGGGTAGCTACAATCAGCCCCAGCATTTT
v_gene: TRBV19
d_gene: NA
j_gene: TRBJ1-5
abundance: many

CDR3aa: CASSPVGTNYNEQFF
CDR3nt: TGTGCCAGCAGCCCGGTGGGGACAAACTACAATGAGCAGTTCTTC
v_gene: TRBV7-2
d_gene: NA
j_gene: TRBJ2-1
abundance: few

CDR3aa: CASSLDLGEQYF
CDR3nt: TGTGCCAGCAGCTTAGATCTAGGCGAGCAGTACTTC
v_gene: TRBV11-2
d_gene: NA
j_gene: TRBJ2-7
abundance: few

CDR3aa: CASSGRTRGGGETQYF
CDR3nt: TGTGCCAGCAGCGGCCGGACTCGCGGGGGCGGTGAGACCCAGTACTTC
v_gene: TRBV11-3
d_gene: NA
j_gene: TRBJ2-5
abundance: few

CDR3aa: CSVTSGSSYNEQFF
CDR3nt: TGCAGTGTTACAAGCGGGAGCTCCTACAATGAGCAGTTCTTC
v_gene: TRBV20-1
d_gene: TRBD2
j_gene: TRBJ2-1
abundance: NA

CDR3aa: CASSKSYRDYGYTF
CDR3nt: TGTGCCAGCAGCAAAAGTTACAGGGATTATGGCTACACCTTC
v_gene: TRBV7-9
d_gene: NA
j_gene: TRBJ1-2
abundance: many

CDR3aa: CASSLAGQCGYGYTF
CDR3nt: TGCGCCAGCAGTTTGGCGGGACAGTGTGGCTATGGCTACACCTTC
v_gene: TRBV5-1
d_gene: TRBD1
j_gene: TRBJ1-2
abundance: NA

CDR3aa: CASSLRTGATEAFF
CDR3nt: TGTGCCAGCAGCCTGCGGACAGGGGCTACTGAAGCTTTCTTT
v_gene: TRBV3-1
d_gene: TRBD1
j_gene: TRBJ1-1
abundance: NA

CDR3aa: CASRTSTVYSGYTF
CDR3nt: TGTGCCAGCAGAACTTCGACAGTGTATAGTGGCTACACCTTC
v_gene: TRBV28
d_gene: NA
j_gene: TRBJ1-2
abundance: many